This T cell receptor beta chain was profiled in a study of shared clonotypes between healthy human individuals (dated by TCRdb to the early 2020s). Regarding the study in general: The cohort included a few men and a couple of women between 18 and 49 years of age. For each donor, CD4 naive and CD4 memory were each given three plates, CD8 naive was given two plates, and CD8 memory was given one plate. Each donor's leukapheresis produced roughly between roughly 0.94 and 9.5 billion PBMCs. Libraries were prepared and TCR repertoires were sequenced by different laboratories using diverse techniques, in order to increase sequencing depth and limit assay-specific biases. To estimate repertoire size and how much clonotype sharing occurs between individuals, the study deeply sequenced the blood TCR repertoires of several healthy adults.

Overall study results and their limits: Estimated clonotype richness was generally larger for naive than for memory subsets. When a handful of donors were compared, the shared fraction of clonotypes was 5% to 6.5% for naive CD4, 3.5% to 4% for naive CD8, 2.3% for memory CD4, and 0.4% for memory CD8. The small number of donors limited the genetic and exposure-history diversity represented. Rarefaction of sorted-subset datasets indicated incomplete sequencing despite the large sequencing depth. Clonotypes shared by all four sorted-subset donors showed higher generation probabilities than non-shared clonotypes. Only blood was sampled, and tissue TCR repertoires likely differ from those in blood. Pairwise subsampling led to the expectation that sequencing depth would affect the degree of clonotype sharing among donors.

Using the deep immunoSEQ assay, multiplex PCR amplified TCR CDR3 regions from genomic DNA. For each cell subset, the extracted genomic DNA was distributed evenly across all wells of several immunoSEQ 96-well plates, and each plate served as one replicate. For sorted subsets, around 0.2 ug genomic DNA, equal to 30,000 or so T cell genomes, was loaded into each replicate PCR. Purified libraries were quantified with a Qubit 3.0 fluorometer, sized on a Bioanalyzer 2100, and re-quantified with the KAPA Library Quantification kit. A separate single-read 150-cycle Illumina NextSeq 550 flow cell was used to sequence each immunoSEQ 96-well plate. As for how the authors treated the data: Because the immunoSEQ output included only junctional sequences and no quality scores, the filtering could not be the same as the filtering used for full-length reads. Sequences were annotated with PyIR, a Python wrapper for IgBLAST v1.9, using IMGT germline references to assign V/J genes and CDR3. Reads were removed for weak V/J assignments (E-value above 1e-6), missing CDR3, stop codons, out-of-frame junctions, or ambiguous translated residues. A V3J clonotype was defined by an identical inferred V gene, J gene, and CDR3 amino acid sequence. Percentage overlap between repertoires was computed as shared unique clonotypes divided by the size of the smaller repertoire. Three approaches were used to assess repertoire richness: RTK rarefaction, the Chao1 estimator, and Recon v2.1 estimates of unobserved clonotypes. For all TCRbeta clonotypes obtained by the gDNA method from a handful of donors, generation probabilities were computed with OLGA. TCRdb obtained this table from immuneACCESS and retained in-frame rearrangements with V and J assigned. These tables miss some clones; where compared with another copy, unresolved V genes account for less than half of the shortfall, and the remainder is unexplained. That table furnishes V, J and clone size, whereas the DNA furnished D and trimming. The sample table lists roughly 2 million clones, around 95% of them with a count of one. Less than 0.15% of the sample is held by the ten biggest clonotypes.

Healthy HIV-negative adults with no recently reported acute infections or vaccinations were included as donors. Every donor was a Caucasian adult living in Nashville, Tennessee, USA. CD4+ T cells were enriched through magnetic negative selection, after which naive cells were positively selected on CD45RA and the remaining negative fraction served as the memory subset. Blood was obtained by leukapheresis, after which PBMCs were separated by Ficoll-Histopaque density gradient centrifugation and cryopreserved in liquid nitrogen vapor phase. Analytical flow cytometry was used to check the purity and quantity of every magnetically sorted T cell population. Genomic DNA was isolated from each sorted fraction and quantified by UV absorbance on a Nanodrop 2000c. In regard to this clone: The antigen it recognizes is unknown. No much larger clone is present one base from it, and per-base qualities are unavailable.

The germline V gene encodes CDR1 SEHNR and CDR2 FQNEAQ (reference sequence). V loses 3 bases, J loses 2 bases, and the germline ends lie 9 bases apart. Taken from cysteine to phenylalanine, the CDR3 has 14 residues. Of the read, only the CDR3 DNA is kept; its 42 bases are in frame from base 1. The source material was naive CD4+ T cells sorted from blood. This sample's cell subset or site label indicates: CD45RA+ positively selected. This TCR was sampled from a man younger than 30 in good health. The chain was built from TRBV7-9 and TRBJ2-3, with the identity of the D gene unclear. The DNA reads TGTGCCAGCAGCTTCCAGAGTATCACAGATACGCAGTATTTT. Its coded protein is CASSFQSITDTQYF.